Detailed here is one T cell receptor (beta chain). Its antigen is not known. The data stem from a study of blood T cell dynamics during melanoma immunotherapy. Study-level background: Patients with metastatic melanoma got pembrolizumab or nivolumab-ipilimumab as first-line care. The study's findings and limits: At W3, later disease-control patients showed bifurcated PBMC repertoire changes, unlike progressors.

The time point was: week 3, after first cycle of checkpoint inhibitor. Patients with prior systemic cancer treatment, concomitant immunosuppressants, or other active malignancies were excluded. Trimming removed 7 bases from V and 1 base from J; junction bases left unmatched: 8. CDR1 is MNHEY and CDR2 is SVGAGI in the germline V gene. The CDR3 has 15 amino acids. Method: immunoSEQ multiplex PCR; TCRdb's copy keeps in-frame clones and lacks some. This table holds 8,000 to 13,000 clones, 75% to 90% found once. This receptor was taken from a human donor with melanoma. The chain couples TRBV6-5 to TRBJ1-1, with 8 bases aligning to TRBD1. The sample here was blood, taken from a patient treated with checkpoint blockade. The CDR3 sequence is CASNKDRGQNTEAFF. For the CDR3, the DNA is TGTGCCAGCAACAAAGACAGGGGCCAGAACACTGAAGCTTTCTTT.